This T cell receptor beta chain was identified during a study of cytomegalovirus exposure and HLA in healthy donors. The CDR3 length is 14 residues. The trim removed 3 bases at V and 7 bases at J, leaving 4 bases unmatched. From germline, CDR1 is SNHLY and CDR2 FYNNEI. Details on this clone: What it recognizes is unknown.

Findings of the study overall: A list of 150 to 200 TCR beta chains associated with cytomegalovirus was given. A later analysis showed HLA-associated TCR beta chains outstripping equally common others in clonal expansion. CMV serostatus alone was available as immune exposure information.

A multiplex PCR was run with 60 Vbeta primers and 13 Jbeta primers. Clones were sequenced by immunoSEQ multiplex PCR, and TCRdb holds only the in-frame ones, with some missing. The repertoire includes some 120,000 clones, approximately 80% of them detected once, and 1.5% sits in the top ten. This TCR came from a woman aged 18-29 years in good health and CMV-seronegative. The chain joins TRBV2 to TRBJ2-1; 9 bases align to TRBD1. Sample: PBMCs. The CDR3 nucleotides are TGTGCCAGCAGTGACCCGACAGGGGGGAATGAGCAGTTCTTC. Protein sequence: CASSDPTGGNEQFF. Complete variable domain (other parts from reference TRBV2 and TRBJ2-1): EPEVTQTPSHQVTQMGQEVILRCVPISNHLYFYWYRQILGQKVEFLVSFYNNEISEKSEIFDDQFSVERPDGSNFTLKIRSTKLEDSAMYFCASSDPTGGNEQFFGPGTRLTVL.